The 10 T cell receptor beta chains presented below share a single source sample, sequenced in a study of spatial heterogeneity in lung cancer. As for time point: blood at routine non-recurrence follow-up after resection. MiXCR, run by TCRdb on the 5' RACE reads, gives a single entry per CDR3 protein. The sample includes tens of thousands of distinct CDR3 sequences, 7.5% to 10% of them seen just once. This sample comprised PBMCs, obtained at follow-up. These TCRs come from a female donor with early-stage non-small cell lung cancer.

This clonotype has ten or more counts. The V gene is TRBV7-9, the J gene TRBJ2-5; TRBD2 matches at 10 bases. The CDR3 covers 17 residues. V trimming: 4 bases; J trimming: 7 bases; junction bases outside the gene matches: 15. The germline V gene encodes CDR1 SEHNR and CDR2 FQNEAQ (reference sequence). The CDR3 region has the DNA TGTGCCAGCAGCTCCCCCTGGACTAGCGGTACAAGAAGGACCCAGTACTTC. This codes for CASSSPWTSGTRRTQYF.

This clonotype has only a few counts. This sequence joins TRBV28 and TRBJ2-7; TRBD2 agrees at 11 bases. CDR3 length: 14 residues. V was clipped by 6 bases and J by 5 bases; unmatched bases: 6. Germline-derived CDR1 and CDR2 are MDHEN and SYDVKM. CDR3 sequence: CASRAGTSGHEQYF. CDR3 DNA sequence: TGTGCCAGCAGGGCCGGGACTAGCGGCCACGAGCAGTACTTC.

This clonotype has only a few counts. CDR3 residues: CASSLVNYEQFF. The CDR3 DNA is TGCGCCAGCAGCTTGGTTAACTATGAGCAGTTCTTC. The V call is TRBV5-1, the J call TRBJ2-1; no reliable D call. This CDR3 is 12 amino acids long. V lost 0 bases and J 8 bases, leaving 6 bases between the germline ends. Germline assignment: CDR1 SGHRS and CDR2 YFSETQ.

DNA for the CDR3: TGTGCCAGCGGATCAAAGGGCGGGCAGTACTTC. Its translation is CASGSKGGQYF. V usage is TRBV12-3 or TRBV12-4 and J usage is TRBJ2-7; unclear D gene. The CDR3 length is 11 residues. V was pared by 8 bases and J by 9 bases, with 14 bases between.

This clonotype was recorded at least ten times. The chain uses TRBV12-3 or TRBV12-4 and TRBJ2-1; 11 bases fit TRBD2. CDR3 size: 19 residues. The junction had 14 bases not matched to a gene; V was cut back by 7 bases and J by 0 bases. The CDR3 loop is CASTPDWLAGGSSYNEQFF. For the CDR3, the DNA is TGTGCCAGCACCCCCGATTGGCTAGCGGGAGGTAGCTCCTACAATGAGCAGTTCTTC.

CDR3 bases: TGTGCCAGTAGGCCCCGTGGGCAGGGCTACGAGCAGTACTTC. Translating it yields CASRPRGQGYEQYF. The V and J genes are TRBV19 and TRBJ2-7; D might be TRBD1 (5 bases). This CDR3 is built from 14 residues. Germline assignment: CDR1 LNHDA and CDR2 SQIVND (reference sequence). Deletions cut 6 bases from V and 3 bases from J, with 15 bases between.

This clonotype was counted a few times. This chain connects TRBV29-1 to TRBJ2-7; a possible D gene is TRBD2 (5 bases). The ends were cut back, 1 base at V and 7 bases at J, with 20 bases in the middle. CDR1 and CDR2 from the germline V gene are SQVTM and ANQGSEA. The length of the CDR3 is 15 residues. The CDR3 reads CSVEGLARHSEEQYF. In nucleotides, the CDR3 is TGCAGCGTTGAAGGTTTAGCGCGGCATTCGGAAGAGCAGTACTTC.

This clonotype was seen repeatedly, ten times or more. The chain uses TRBV18 and TRBJ2-2; D perhaps matches TRBD1 (5 bases). This CDR3 region has 14 residues. Germline V gives CDR1 KGHSH, CDR2 LQKENI. V was pared by 5 bases and J by 4 bases, with 11 bases between. CDR3 amino acids: CASSYDRSTGELFF. The CDR3 DNA sequence: TGTGCCAGCTCATACGACAGAAGCACCGGGGAGCTGTTTTTT.

The chain combines TRBV7-9 with TRBJ1-2; perhaps TRBD1 as D (5 bases). The CDR3 consists of 15 residues. The V gene's germline CDR1 is SEHNR and CDR2 FQNEAQ (reference sequence). Trimming cost V 1 base and J 3 bases, with 12 bases left between them. For the CDR3, the DNA is TGTGCCAGCAGCTTAGGTGTCGCAGGGCACTATGGCTACACCTTC. This translates into CASSLGVAGHYGYTF. Full variable domain (remainder filled in from reference TRBV7-9 and TRBJ1-2): DTGVSQNPRHKITKRGQNVTFRCDPISEHNRLYWYRQTLGQGPEFLTYFQNEAQLEKSRLLSDRFSAERPKGSFSTLEIQRTEQGDSAMYLCASSLGVAGHYGYTFGSGTRLTVV.

This clonotype turned up a few times. CDR3 in amino acids: CASNRGLAGVYNEQFF. The CDR3 bases are TGTGCCAGCAACAGAGGACTAGCGGGAGTCTACAATGAGCAGTTCTTC. The rearrangement links TRBV6-5 to TRBJ2-1; 13 bases agree with TRBD2. This CDR3 spans 16 amino acids. The V gene's germline CDR1 is MNHEY and CDR2 SVGAGI. The ends lost 7 bases at V and 3 bases at J; junction bases unmatched: 6.